The sequence of this T cell receptor (beta chain) was determined in a study of blood T cell repertoires in COVID-19. The data were produced by immunoSEQ multiplex PCR, yet TCRdb's version contains in-frame clones alone and is incomplete. This table has approximately 170,000 clones, about 74% appearing once. V was clipped by 1 base and J by 1 base, with 10 bases between them. The germline V gene has CDR1 LGHDT and CDR2 YNNKEL (reference sequence). This CDR3 is 15 amino acids long. The sequence came from a woman older than 75 with acute or convalescent COVID-19. Material for sequencing was peripheral blood. The V call is TRBV3-1 (or the pseudogene TRBV3-2), the J call TRBJ2-5; the D is unclear. In DNA form, the CDR3 reads TGTGCCAGCAGCCAAGGATGGGCGTTCCAAGAGACCCAGTACTTC. Its protein product is CASSQGWAFQETQYF.